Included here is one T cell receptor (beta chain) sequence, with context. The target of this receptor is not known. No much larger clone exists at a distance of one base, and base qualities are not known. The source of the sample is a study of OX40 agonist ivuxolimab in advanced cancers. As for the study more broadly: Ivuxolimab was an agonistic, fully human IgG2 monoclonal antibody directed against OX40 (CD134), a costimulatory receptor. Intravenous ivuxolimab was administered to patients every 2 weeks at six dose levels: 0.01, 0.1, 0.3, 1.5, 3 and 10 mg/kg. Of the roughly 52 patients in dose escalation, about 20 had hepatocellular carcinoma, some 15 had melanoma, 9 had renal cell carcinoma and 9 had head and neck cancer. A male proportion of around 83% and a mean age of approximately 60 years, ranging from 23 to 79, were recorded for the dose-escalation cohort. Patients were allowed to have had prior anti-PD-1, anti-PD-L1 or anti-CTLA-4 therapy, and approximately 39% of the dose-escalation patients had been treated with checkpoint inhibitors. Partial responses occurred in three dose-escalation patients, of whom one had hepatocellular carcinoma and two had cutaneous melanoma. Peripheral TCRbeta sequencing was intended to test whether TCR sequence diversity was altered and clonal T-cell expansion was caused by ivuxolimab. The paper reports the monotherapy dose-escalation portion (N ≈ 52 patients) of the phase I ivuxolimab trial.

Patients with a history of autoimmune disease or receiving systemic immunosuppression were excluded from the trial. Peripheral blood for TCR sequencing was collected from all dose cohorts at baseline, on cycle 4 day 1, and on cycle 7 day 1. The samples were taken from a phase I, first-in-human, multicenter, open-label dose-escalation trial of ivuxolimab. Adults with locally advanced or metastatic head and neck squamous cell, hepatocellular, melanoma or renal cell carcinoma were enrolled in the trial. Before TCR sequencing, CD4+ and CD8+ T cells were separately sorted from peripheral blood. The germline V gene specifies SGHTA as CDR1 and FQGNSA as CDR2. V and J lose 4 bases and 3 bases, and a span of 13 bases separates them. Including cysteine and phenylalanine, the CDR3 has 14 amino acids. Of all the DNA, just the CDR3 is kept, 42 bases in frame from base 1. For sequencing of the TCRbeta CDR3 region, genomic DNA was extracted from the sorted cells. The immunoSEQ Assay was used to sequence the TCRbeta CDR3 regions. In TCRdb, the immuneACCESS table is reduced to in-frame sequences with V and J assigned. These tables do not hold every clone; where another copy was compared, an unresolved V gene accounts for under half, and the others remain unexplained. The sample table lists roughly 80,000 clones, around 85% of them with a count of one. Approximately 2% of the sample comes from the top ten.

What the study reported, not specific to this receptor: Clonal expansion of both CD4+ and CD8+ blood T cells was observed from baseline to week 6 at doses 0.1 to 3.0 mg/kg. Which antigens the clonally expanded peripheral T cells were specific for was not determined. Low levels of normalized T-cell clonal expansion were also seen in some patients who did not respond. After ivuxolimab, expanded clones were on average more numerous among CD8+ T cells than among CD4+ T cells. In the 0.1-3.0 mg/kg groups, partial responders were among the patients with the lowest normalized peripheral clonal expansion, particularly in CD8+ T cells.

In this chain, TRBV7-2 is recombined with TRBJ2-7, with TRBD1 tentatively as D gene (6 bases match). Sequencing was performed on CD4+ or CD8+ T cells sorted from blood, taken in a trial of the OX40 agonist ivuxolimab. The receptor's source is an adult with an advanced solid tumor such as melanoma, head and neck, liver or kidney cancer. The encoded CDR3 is CASSSSRDNYEQYF. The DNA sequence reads TGTGCCAGCAGCTCCAGCCGGGACAACTACGAGCAGTACTTC.